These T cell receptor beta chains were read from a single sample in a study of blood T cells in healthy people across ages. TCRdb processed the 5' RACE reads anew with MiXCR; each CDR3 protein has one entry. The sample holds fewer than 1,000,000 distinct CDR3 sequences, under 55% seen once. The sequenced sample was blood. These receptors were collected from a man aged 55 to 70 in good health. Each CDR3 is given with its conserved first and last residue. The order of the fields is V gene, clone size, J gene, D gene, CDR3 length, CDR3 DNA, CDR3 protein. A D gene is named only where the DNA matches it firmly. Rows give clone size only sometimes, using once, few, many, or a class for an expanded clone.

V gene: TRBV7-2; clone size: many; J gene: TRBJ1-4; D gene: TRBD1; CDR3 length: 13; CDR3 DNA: TGTGCCAGCAGTCTACAGGGGAGCGAAAAACTGTTTTTT; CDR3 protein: CASSLQGSEKLFF
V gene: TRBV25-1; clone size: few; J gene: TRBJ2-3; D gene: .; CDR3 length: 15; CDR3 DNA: TGTGCCAGCAGTGCCCAACACAGGGCGACAGATACGCAGTATTTT; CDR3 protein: CASSAQHRATDTQYF
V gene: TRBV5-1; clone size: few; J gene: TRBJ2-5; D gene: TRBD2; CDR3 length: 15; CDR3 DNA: TGCGCCAGCAGCTTGGTGTTAGCGGGGAGGGAGACCCAGTACTTC; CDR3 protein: CASSLVLAGRETQYF
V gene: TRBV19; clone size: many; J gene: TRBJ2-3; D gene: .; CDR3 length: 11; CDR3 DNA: TGTGCCAGCAGCGTGGCCGATACGCAGTATTTT; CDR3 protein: CASSVADTQYF
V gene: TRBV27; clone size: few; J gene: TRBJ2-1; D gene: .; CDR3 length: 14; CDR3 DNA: TGTGCCAGCACGGCCAGGGACCCTTACAATGAGCAGTTCTTC; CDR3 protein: CASTARDPYNEQFF
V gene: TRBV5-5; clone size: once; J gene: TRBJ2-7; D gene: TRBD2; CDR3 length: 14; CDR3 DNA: TGTGCCAGCAACTTCGCTAGCGGTGCCTACGAGCAGTACTTC; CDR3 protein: CASNFASGAYEQYF
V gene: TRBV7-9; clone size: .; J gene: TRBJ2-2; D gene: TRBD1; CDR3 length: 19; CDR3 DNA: TGTGCCAGCAGCGGAGCTGGGACAGTTTACCAGATTAACACCGGGGAGCTGTTTTTT; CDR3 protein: CASSGAGTVYQINTGELFF
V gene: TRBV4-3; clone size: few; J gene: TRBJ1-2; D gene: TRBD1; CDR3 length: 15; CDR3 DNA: TGCGCCAGCAGCCAGGGAGCAGGGGGAGCCTATGGCTACACCTTC; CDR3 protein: CASSQGAGGAYGYTF
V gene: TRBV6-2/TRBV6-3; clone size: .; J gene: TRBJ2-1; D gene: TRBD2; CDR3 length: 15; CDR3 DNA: TGTGCCAGCAGTACCCCAAGCGGGGGGGCGGAGGTGCAGTTCTTC; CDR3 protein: CASSTPSGGAEVQFF
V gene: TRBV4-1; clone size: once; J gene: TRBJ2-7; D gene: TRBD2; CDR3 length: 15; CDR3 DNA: TGCACCAGCAGCCAAAAGAGGGGAGGGGCCTACGAGCAGTACTTC; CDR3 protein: CTSSQKRGGAYEQYF
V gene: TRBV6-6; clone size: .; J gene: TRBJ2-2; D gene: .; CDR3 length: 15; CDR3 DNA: TGTGCCAGCAGTCAGACAGGGACTAACACCGGGGAGCTGTTTTTT; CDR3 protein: CASSQTGTNTGELFF
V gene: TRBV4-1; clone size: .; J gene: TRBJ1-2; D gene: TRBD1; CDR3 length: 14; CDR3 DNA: TGCGCCAGCAGCCAAGGACAGGGAAGTAATGGCTACACCTTC; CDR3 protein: CASSQGQGSNGYTF
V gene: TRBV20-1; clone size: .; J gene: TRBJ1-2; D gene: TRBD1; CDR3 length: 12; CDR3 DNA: TGCAGTGCTGGACAGGGGCGGTATGGCTACACCTTC; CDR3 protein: CSAGQGRYGYTF
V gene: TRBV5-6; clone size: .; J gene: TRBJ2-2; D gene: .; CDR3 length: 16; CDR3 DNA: TGTGCCAGCAGCTTGAGAGGGGACATCAACACCGGGGAGCTGTTTTTT; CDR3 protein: CASSLRGDINTGELFF
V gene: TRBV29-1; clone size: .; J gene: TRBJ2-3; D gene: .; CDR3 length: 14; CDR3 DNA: TGCAGGGCATCTGGGGCCGCGAGCACAGATACGCAGTATTTT; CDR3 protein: CRASGAASTDTQYF
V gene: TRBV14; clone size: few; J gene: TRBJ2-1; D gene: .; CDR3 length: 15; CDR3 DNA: TGTGCCAGCAGCCAAGTAGGGAACCTGAGGGATGAGCAGTTCTTC; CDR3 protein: CASSQVGNLRDEQFF
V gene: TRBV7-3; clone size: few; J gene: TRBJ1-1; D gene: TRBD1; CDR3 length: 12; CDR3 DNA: TGTGCCAGCAGCTCGAGGACAGGTGAAGCTTTCTTT; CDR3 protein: CASSSRTGEAFF
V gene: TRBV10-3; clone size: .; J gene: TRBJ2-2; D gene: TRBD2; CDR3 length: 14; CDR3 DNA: TGTGCCATCAGCCGGGGGGGCGACACCGGGGAGCTGTTTTTT; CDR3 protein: CAISRGGDTGELFF
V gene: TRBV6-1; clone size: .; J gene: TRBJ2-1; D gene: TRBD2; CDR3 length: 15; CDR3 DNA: TGTGCCAGCAGTCTTAGCGGGGGGGCTACAAATGAGCAGTTCTTC; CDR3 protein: CASSLSGGATNEQFF
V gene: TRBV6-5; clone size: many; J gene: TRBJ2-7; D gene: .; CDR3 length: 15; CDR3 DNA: TGTGCCAGCAGCCCCGGACAGCGCCGCTCCTACGAGCAGTACTTC; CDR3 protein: CASSPGQRRSYEQYF
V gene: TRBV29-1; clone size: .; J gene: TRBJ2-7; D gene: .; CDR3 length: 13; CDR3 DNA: TGCAGCGTTGAAGCGGGTCTCCCCTACGAGCAGTACTTC; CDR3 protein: CSVEAGLPYEQYF
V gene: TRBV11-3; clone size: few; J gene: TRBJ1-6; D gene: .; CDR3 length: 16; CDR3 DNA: TGTGCCAGCAGCTCCCGACGGGCAGCCTCAGGTTCACCCCTCCACTTT; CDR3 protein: CASSSRRAASGSPLHF
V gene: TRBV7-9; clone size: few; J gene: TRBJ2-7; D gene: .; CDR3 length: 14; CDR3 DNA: TGTGCCAGCAGCTTGCTAGGGGGGATGGACGAGCAGTACTTC; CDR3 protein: CASSLLGGMDEQYF
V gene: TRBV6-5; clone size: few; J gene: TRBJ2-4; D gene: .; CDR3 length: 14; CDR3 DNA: TGTGCCAGCTTTGGAGGGGTAGCCAAAAACATTCAGTACTTC; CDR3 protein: CASFGGVAKNIQYF
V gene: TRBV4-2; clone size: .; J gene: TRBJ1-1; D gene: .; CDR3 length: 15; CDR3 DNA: TGTGCCAGCAGCCAGGACACAGGGCAGAACACTGAAGCTTTCTTT; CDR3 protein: CASSQDTGQNTEAFF
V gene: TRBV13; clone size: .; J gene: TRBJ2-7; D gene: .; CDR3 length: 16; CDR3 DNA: TGTGCCAGCAGCGCACCTCCACAGGGTCCCCCTAGAGAGCAGTACTTC; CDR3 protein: CASSAPPQGPPREQYF
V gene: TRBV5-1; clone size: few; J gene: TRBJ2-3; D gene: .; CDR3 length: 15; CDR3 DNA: TGCGCCAGCAGCTCCGCAGACCCCGTAGCGGATACGCAGTATTTT; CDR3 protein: CASSSADPVADTQYF
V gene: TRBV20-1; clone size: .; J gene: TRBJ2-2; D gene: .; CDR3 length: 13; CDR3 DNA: TGCAGTGCTAGAGAGAGGAATGGCGGGGAGCTGTTTTTT; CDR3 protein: CSARERNGGELFF
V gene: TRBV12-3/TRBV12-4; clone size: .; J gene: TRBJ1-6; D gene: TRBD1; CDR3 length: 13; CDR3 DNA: TGTGCCAGCGTGGGGACAGGGTATTCACCCCTCCACTTT; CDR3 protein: CASVGTGYSPLHF
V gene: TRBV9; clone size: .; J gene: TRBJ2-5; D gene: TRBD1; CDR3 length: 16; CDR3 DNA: TGTGCCAGCAGCCCATCGCCGGGACAGGGGCGAGAGACCCAGTACTTC; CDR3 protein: CASSPSPGQGRETQYF
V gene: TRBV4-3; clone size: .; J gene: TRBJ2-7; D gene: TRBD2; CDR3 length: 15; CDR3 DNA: TGCGCCAGCAGCCAAATAGCGGGGGACTCCTACGAGCAGTACTTC; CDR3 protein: CASSQIAGDSYEQYF
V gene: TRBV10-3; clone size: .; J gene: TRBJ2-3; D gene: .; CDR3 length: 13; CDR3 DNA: TGTGCCATCAGAGTAGCGGAGGGGGATACGCAGTATTTT; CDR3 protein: CAIRVAEGDTQYF
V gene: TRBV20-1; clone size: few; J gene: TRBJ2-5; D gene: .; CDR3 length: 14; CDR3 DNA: TGCAGTGCTAGCATGGTCAGGGGGGAAGAGACCCAGTACTTC; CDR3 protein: CSASMVRGEETQYF
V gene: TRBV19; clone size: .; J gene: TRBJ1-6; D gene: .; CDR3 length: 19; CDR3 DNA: TGTGCCAGTAGTATAGATCTTAGCCCGGGAGGATCCTATAATTCACCCCTCCACTTT; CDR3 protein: CASSIDLSPGGSYNSPLHF
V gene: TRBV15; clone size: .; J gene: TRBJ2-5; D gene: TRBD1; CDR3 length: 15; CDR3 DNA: TGTGCCACCAGCAGAGACGGGACAGGGCAAGAGACCCAGTACTTC; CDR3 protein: CATSRDGTGQETQYF
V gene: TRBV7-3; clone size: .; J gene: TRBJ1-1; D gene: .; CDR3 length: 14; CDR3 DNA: TGTGCCAGCAGCTTAGGGGATCCGGGTACTGAAGCTTTCTTT; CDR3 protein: CASSLGDPGTEAFF
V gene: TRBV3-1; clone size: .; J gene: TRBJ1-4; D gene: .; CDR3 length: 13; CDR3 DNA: TGTGCCAGCAGCCCGGGACGGCCCGAAAAACTGTTTTTT; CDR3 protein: CASSPGRPEKLFF
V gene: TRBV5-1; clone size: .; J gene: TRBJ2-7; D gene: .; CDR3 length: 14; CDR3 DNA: TGCGCCAGCAGCTGGACGACAGACGGCCACGAGCAGTACTTC; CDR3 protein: CASSWTTDGHEQYF
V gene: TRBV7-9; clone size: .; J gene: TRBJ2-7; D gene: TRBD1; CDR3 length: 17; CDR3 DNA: TGTGCCAGCAGCTTAATTTGGGCGACAGGGAGCTCCTACGAGCAGTACTTC; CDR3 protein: CASSLIWATGSSYEQYF
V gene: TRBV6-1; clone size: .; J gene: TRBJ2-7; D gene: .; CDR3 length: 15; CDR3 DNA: TGTGCCAGCAGTGACCCGGGCTCATACCGTGGCGAGCAGTACTTC; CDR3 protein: CASSDPGSYRGEQYF
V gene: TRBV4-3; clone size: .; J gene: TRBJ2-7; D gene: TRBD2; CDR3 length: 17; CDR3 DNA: TGCGCCAGCAGCCAAGATCTAGGACTAGCGGGGATCTACGAGCAGTACTTC; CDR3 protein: CASSQDLGLAGIYEQYF
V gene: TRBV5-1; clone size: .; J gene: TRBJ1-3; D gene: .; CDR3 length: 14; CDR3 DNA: TGCGCCAGCAGCTACGACAGCCGCGGAAACACCATATATTTT; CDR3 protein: CASSYDSRGNTIYF
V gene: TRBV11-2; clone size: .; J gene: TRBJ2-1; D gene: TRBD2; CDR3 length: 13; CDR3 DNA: TGTGCCAGCAGCTTAGTTGGGGAGGGTGAGCAGTTCTTC; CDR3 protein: CASSLVGEGEQFF
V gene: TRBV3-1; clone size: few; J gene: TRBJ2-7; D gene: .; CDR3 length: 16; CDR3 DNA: TGTGCCAGCAGCCACCCCGGGCTTGCAAGCTCCTACGAGCAGTACTTC; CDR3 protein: CASSHPGLASSYEQYF
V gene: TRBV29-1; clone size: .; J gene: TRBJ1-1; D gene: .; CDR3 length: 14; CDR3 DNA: TGCAGCGCGCAACCGCAGGGGCAGAACACTGAAGCTTTCTTT; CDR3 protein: CSAQPQGQNTEAFF
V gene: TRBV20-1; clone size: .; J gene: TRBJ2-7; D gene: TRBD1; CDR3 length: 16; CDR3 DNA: TGCAGTGCTAGAGCTGGATTCCGGGACAGAGGCTACGAGCAGTACTTC; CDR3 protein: CSARAGFRDRGYEQYF
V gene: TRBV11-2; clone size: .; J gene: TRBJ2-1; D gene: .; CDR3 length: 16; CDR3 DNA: TGTGCCAGCAGCTTAAAATACAAGGGTTACTACAATGAGCAGTTCTTC; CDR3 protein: CASSLKYKGYYNEQFF
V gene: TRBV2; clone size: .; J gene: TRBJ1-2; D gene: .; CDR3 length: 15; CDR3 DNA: TGTGCCAGCAGTGACTGGACAAACGCTAACTATGGCTACACCTTC; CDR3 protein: CASSDWTNANYGYTF
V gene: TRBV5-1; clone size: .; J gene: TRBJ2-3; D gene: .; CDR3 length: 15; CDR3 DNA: TGCGCCAGCAGCTTGGACGGAATTAACACAGATACGCAGTATTTT; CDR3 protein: CASSLDGINTDTQYF
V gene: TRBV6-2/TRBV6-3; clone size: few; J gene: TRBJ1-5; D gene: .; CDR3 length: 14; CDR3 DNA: TGTGCCAGCAGTCCCCAAGGGGGGCTAAAGCCCCAGCATTTT; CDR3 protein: CASSPQGGLKPQHF
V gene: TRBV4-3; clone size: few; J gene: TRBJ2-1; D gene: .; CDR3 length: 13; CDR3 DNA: TGCGCCAGCAGCCAACAGGGTTGGAATGAGCAGTTCTTC; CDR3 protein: CASSQQGWNEQFF
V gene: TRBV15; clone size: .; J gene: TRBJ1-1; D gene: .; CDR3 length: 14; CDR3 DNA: TGTGCCACCAGCAGAGAAGTGGCCCGTAGTGAAGCTTTCTTT; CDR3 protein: CATSREVARSEAFF
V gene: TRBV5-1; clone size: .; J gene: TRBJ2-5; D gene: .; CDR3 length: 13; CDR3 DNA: TGCGCCAGCAGCTCTCCTATACCAGAGACCCAGTACTTC; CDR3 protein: CASSSPIPETQYF
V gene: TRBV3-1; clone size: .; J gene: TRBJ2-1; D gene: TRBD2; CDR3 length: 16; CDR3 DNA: TGTGCCAGCAGCCAACCTCAGCGGGGGGGGGTGGATGAGCAGTTCTTC; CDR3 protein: CASSQPQRGGVDEQFF
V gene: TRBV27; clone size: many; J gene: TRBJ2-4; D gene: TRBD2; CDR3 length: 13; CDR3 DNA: TGTGCCAGTGGGACTAGCGGAGACTCAATCTCGTACTTC; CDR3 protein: CASGTSGDSISYF
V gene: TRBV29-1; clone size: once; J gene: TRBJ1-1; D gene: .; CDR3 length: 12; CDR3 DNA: TGCAGCGTTTCTGGGGTAAGGGCTGAAGCTTTCTTT; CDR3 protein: CSVSGVRAEAFF
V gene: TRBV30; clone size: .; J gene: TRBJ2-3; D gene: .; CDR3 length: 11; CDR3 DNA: TGTGCCTGGAGTCGTGGAACACCGCAGTATTTT; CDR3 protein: CAWSRGTPQYF
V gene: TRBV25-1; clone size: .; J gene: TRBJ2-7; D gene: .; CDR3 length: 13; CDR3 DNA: TGTGCCAGCAGTGGTCAGGGGTTCTACGAGCAGTACTTC; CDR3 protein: CASSGQGFYEQYF
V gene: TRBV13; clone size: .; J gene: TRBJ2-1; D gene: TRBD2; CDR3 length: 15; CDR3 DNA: TGTGCCAGCAGCTCATCCGGGACTAGCCACAATGAGCAGTTCTTC; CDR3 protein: CASSSSGTSHNEQFF
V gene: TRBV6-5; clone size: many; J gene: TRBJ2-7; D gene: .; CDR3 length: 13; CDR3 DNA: TGTGCCAGCAGTTACTCGGCATCCTACGAGCAGTACTTC; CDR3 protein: CASSYSASYEQYF